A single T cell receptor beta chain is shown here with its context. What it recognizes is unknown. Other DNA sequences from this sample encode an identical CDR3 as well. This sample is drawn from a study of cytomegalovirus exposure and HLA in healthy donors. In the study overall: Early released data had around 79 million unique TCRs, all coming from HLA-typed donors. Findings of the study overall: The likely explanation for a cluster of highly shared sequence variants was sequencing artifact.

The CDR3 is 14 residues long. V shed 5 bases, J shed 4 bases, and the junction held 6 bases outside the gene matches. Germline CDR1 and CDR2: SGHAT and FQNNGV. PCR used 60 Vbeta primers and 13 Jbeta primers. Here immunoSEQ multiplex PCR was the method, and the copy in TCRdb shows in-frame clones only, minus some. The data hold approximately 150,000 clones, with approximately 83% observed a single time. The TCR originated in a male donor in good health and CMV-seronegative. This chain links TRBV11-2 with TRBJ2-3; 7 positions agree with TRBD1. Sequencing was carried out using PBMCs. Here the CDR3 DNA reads TGTGCCAGCAGCCTCGACAGGGTGGCAGATACGCAGTATTTT. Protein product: CASSLDRVADTQYF.